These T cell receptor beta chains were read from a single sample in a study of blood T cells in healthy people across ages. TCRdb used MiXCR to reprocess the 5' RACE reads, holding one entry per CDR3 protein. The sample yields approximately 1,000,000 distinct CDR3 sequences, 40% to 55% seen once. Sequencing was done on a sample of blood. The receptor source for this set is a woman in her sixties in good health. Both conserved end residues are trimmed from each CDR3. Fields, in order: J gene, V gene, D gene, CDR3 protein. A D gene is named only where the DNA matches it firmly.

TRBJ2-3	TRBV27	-	ASSSLSRGPAGDTQY
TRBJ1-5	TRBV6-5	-	ATALTSYSNQPQH
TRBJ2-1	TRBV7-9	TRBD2	ASSLSGGPRNEQF
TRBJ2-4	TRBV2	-	ASNLQGVQY
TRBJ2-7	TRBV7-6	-	ASSLSAGTSYEQY
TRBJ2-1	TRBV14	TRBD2	ASSQGTSGGGYNAQF
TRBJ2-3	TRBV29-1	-	SVAGLSADTQY
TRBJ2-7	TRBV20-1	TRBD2	SAGLAGGHFYEQY
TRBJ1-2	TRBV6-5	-	ASTSGVNYGYT
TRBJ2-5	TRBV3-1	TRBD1	ASSQEGTGLTKETQY
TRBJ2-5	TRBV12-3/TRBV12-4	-	ASSFEGVYETQY
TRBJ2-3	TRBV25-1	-	ASSEWWEDTQY
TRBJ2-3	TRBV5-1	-	ASSAARDTQY
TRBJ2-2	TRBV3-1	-	ASSRGYEASGELF
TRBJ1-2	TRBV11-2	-	ASTGGLNYGYT
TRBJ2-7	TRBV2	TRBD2	ASSGLAGSSYEQY
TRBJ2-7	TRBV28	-	ASTPQLGVGYEQY
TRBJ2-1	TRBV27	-	AIKFRGEQF
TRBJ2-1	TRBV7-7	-	ASSQSGQNNEQF
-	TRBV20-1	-	SALGQGRLQETQY
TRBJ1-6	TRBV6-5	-	ASSYSDSNSPLH
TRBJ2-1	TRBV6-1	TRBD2	ASSEWGLAGVGQF
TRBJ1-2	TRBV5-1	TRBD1	ASSLRQGTNYGYT
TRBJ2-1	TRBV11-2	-	ASTPKTLLAADEQF
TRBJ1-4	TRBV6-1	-	ANSGATNEKLF
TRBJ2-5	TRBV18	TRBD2	ASSPPGLAGVQETQY
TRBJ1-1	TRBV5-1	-	ASSSGIMNTEAF
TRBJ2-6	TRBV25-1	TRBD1	ASSDRQGAGANVLT